Below, 12 T cell receptor beta chains from the same sample are listed, as sequenced in a study of T cell responses to AZD1222 COVID-19 vaccine. The protocol was immunoSEQ multiplex PCR, while the TCRdb copy is restricted to in-frame clones and leaves out a portion. The table has 130,000 to 150,000 clones, 85% to 90% seen once. The material was peripheral blood, obtained on day 0 of AZD1222 vaccination. The receptors here all came from an adult in good health.

V and J are TRBV19 and TRBJ1-5; the match to TRBD1 covers 11 bases. Germline values: CDR1 LNHDA, CDR2 SQIVND (reference sequence). CDR3 length equals 15 residues. V trimming: 6 bases; J trimming: 5 bases; junction bases outside the gene matches: 6. CDR3 loop: CASSRTGGAYQPQHF. In DNA, the CDR3 is TGTGCCAGTAGCCGGACAGGGGGCGCATATCAGCCCCAGCATTTT.

The rearrangement links TRBV6-5 to TRBJ1-1; D unresolved. The germline V gene encodes CDR1 MNHEY and CDR2 SVGAGI. The CDR3 contains 13 residues. The V end was cut by 6 bases, the J end by 1 base, with 9 bases between. The CDR3 nucleotides read TGTGCCAGCAGACTGACATCGAACACTGAAGCTTTCTTT. Its translation is CASRLTSNTEAFF.

The chain couples TRBV3-1 (or the pseudogene TRBV3-2) to TRBJ1-1; 8 nucleotides agree with TRBD1. The CDR3 totals 12 residues. Losses at the gene ends were 8 bases for V and 10 bases for J; bases not matched to a gene: 9. Per the germline V gene, CDR1 is LGHDT and CDR2 is YNNKEL (reference sequence). Here the CDR3 DNA reads TGTGCCAGCCAGGGGGCAGGGGTGGGAGCTTTCTTT. Translation gives CASQGAGVGAFF.

The V gene is TRBV7-8, the J gene TRBJ2-3; the match to TRBD2 covers 9 bases. V shed 4 bases, J shed 4 bases, and the junction held 12 bases outside the gene matches. Germline V gene lookup returns CDR1 SGHVS and CDR2 FQNEAQ. The CDR3 sequence is 17 residues long. CDR3 sequence reads: CASSSWGSGGNADTQYF. CDR3 in DNA: TGTGCCAGCAGCTCCTGGGGCAGCGGGGGGAACGCAGATACGCAGTATTTT. Combining the CDR3 with reference TRBV7-8 and TRBJ2-3 gives the whole variable domain GAGVSQSPRYKVAKRGQDVALRCDPISGHVSLFWYQQALGQGPEFLTYFQNEAQLDKSGLPSDRFFAERPEGSVSTLKIQRTQQEDSAVYLCASSSWGSGGNADTQYFGPGTRLTVL.

The chain recombines TRBV11-2 with TRBJ1-4; the D gene is possibly TRBD1 (6 bases). The CDR3 is 12 amino acids. CDR1 and CDR2 from the germline V gene are SGHAT and FQNNGV. V lost 5 bases and J lost 8, with 9 bases in between. CDR3: CASSRGPEKLFF. CDR3 DNA sequence: TGTGCCAGCAGCCGGGGGCCAGAAAAACTGTTTTTT. The complete variable domain, with remaining parts taken from reference TRBV11-2 and TRBJ1-4, reads EAGVAQSPRYKIIEKRQSVAFWCNPISGHATLYWYQQILGQGPKLLIQFQNNGVVDDSQLPKDRFSAERLKGVDSTLKIQPAKLEDSAVYLCASSRGPEKLFFGSGTQLSVL.

The chain couples TRBV2 to TRBJ2-1; D is perhaps TRBD2 (6 bases). CDR1 SNHLY and CDR2 FYNNEI come from the germline V gene. The CDR3 is made up of 14 amino acids. V shed 6 bases and J shed 6 bases, with 15 bases lying between them. The DNA for the CDR3 is TGTGCCAGCAGACCCCTACTAGCAGTCAATGAGCAGTTCTTC. Protein product: CASRPLLAVNEQFF.

The table lists this clone with a count of one. J is TRBJ2-3 and V is TRBV9; the match to TRBD2 covers 9 bases. The CDR3 is 17 residues long. Germline V gene sequence: CDR1 SGDLS, CDR2 YYNGEE. V was clipped by 3 bases and J by 1 base; unmatched bases: 9. The DNA of the CDR3 is TGTGCCAGCAGCGCCCCGAGGACTAGCGACCGCACAGATACGCAGTATTTT. Translating gives CASSAPRTSDRTDTQYF.

The rearrangement uses TRBV7-8 and TRBJ2-1, with 8 bases identical to TRBD2. V lost 2 bases and J lost 8; bases outside the gene matches: 11. In germline, CDR1 is SGHVS, CDR2 FQNEAQ. There are 16 residues in the CDR3. The CDR3 nucleotides are TGTGCCAGCAGCTTAATCCCGGGACTAGAGGTCGATGAGCAGTTCTTC. It codes for CASSLIPGLEVDEQFF.

This clone was observed a single time. Written as DNA, the CDR3 is TGTGCCAGTAGTATCCGAAGGGGGTTCAATCAGCCCCAGCATTTT. This gives the protein CASSIRRGFNQPQHF. The chain carries TRBV19 and TRBJ1-5; D possibly corresponds to TRBD1 (6 bases). V was clipped by 3 bases and J by 3 bases, with 12 bases between them. CDR3 size: 15 residues. Germline CDR1 LNHDA, CDR2 SQIVND (reference sequence). Together with reference TRBV19 and TRBJ1-5, the CDR3 gives the full variable domain: DGGITQSPKYLFRKEGQNVTLSCEQNLNHDAMYWYRQDPGQGLRLIYYSQIVNDFQKGDIAEGYSVSREKKESFPLTVTSAQKNPTAFYLCASSIRRGFNQPQHFGDGTRLSIL.

The gene calls are TRBV12-5 and TRBJ2-2; D is possibly TRBD1 (5 bases). Trimming stripped 6 bases from V and 3 bases from J, with 14 bases between. The CDR3 covers 15 residues. Germline CDR1 is LGHNT and CDR2 is FRNRAP. The CDR3 DNA reads TGTGCTAGTGGCCTGGGGCAGGGCTACACCGGGGAGCTGTTTTTT. Translation: CASGLGQGYTGELFF.

The rearrangement links TRBV27 to TRBJ1-5; the D is unclear. The length of the CDR3 is 12 residues. V lost 6 bases and J 4 bases, leaving 7 bases between the germline ends. Germline CDR1 is MNHEY and CDR2 is SMNVEV (reference sequence). Here the CDR3 reads CASRDPNQPQHF. CDR3 DNA sequence: TGTGCCAGCAGGGACCCGAATCAGCCCCAGCATTTT.

V gene TRBV18 combines with J gene TRBJ1-4; maybe TRBD1 (5 bases). Germline loops: CDR1 KGHSH, CDR2 LQKENI. Trimming stripped 4 bases from V and 9 bases from J, with 15 bases between. CDR3 size: 14 residues. CDR3 nucleotide sequence: TGTGCCAGCTCACTAACTACAGGACGTCAAAAACTGTTTTTT. This translates into CASSLTTGRQKLFF.